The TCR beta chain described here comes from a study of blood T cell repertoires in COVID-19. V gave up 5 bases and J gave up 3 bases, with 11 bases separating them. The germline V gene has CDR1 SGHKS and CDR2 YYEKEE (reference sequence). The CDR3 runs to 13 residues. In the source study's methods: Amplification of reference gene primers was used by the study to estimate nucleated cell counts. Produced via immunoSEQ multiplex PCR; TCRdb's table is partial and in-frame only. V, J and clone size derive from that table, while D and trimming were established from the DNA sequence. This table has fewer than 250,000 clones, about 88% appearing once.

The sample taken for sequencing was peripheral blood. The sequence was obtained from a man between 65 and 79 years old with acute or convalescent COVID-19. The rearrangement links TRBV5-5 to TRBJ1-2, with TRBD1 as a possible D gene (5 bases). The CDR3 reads CASSLQGDYGYTF. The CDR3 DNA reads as TGTGCCAGCAGTTTGCAGGGTGACTATGGCTACACCTTC.